The following is a TCR beta chain sequence with its context. CDR3 length: 13 amino acids. CDR1 is MNHEY, CDR2 SVGAGI, per germline. The germline V and J ends were trimmed by 9 bases and 0 bases, with 11 bases remaining between them. Sequencing used immunoSEQ multiplex PCR; TCRdb keeps in-frame clones, though not all of them. The sample records around 200,000 clones, roughly 94% being singletons. The sample originates from a study of control samples from healthy donors and cancer patients. This TCR was sampled from a man in his forties or fifties in good health. V and J are TRBV6-5 and TRBJ1-1; no firm D call. Sequencing was carried out using blood. CDR3 coding DNA: TGTGCCAGTAGGAATTGGGTGAACACTGAAGCTTTCTTT. As protein: CASRNWVNTEAFF.